The rows below give T cell receptor beta chains drawn from one sample of a study of CD8+ T cells in alopecia areata. Libraries were prepared by immunoSEQ multiplex PCR; TCRdb keeps only in-frame clonotypes and omits some of them. Here the sample spans 90,000 to 100,000 clones, 41% being singletons. The specimen was CD4+ T cells sorted from blood. Every receptor here comes from a human donor with alopecia areata. The CDR3 runs from the conserved cysteine through the conserved F or W. D genes are given only for firm matches.

TRBV9	TRBD1	TRBJ1-5	CASSGTGGNQPQHF
TRBV5-4	.	TRBJ2-5	CASSLDGSGETQYF
TRBV28	.	TRBJ1-2	CASSRGPRGYTF
TRBV29-1	TRBD2	TRBJ2-1	CSVGTSGGQNEQFF
TRBV13	TRBD1	TRBJ2-1	CASSPRDRGWGEQFF
TRBV7-3	TRBD2	TRBJ2-3	CASSLGTRRADTQYF
TRBV15	.	TRBJ1-2	CATSPFGGWNGYTF
TRBV9	.	TRBJ1-2	CASSLEAGVGGYTF
TRBV5-1	.	TRBJ2-5	CASSLGVLETQYF
TRBV10-2	TRBD1	TRBJ2-1	CASREGRDRGPGGEQFF
TRBV7-3	.	TRBJ2-1	CASSLIGRGSYNEQFF
TRBV28	.	TRBJ1-2	CASRSPRQRVDGYTF
TRBV5-4	.	TRBJ2-5	CASSFPSGDPRETQYF
TRBV5-1	.	TRBJ1-1	CASSQLGENTEAFF
TRBV18	.	TRBJ2-3	CASQSTDTQYF
TRBV12-2	.	TRBJ2-3	CASRQSLWGSTQYF
TRBV5-1	.	TRBJ1-6	CASSSPDSTTSPLHF
TRBV23-1	.	TRBJ2-7	CASSQSTSYHEQHF
TRBV29-1	TRBD1	TRBJ1-4	CSVEDYRGGEKLFF
TRBV7-2	TRBD2	TRBJ2-1	CASSRTSGIYNEQFF
TRBV4-3	.	TRBJ2-5	CASSQVGGSSTQYF
TRBV7-2	.	TRBJ1-4	CASSLDPVRATNEKLFF
TRBV7-2	.	TRBJ1-1	CASSLEFSRNTEAFF
TRBV27	.	TRBJ1-5	CASRNQPAGQPQHF
TRBV5-4	TRBD2	TRBJ2-3	CASSLELAEPTDTQYF
TRBV29-1	TRBD2	TRBJ2-5	CSLAGGLGETQYF
TRBV7-9	.	TRBJ2-1	CASSLALASGEQFF
TRBV11-2	.	TRBJ2-5	CASSFWELRVAKETQYF
TRBV5-6	.	TRBJ2-4	CASSRALRGNIQYF
TRBV7-9	.	TRBJ2-3	CASNQGSTDTQYF
TRBV5-1	.	TRBJ2-7	CASSPRTDSYEQYF
TRBV7-9	TRBD2	TRBJ2-3	CASSPGLAGVADTQYF
TRBV28	TRBD2	TRBJ2-1	CASSFFLAGGGYNEQFF
TRBV18	.	TRBJ2-2	CASSLSAGELFF
TRBV7-9	TRBD1	TRBJ2-5	CASSPGTGGETQYF
TRBV19	TRBD1	TRBJ2-1	CASTIRDRQFF
TRBV29-1	.	TRBJ1-4	CSVVSSTNEKLFF
TRBV29-1	TRBD1	TRBJ2-3	CSVEGQGITDTQYF
TRBV4-2	TRBD2	TRBJ2-1	CASSRSGLAGITSSYNEQFF
TRBV9	.	TRBJ2-5	CASSVTGELQGSQYF
TRBV5-1	.	TRBJ2-2	CASSFTPGVGGGELFF
TRBV5-1	.	TRBJ1-1	CASSAGGGNTEAFF
TRBV29-1	.	TRBJ2-5	CSCGQQETQYF
TRBV19	.	TRBJ2-5	CASSKTAVAGETQYF
TRBV5-1	.	TRBJ2-7	CASSLIRGSSYEQYF
TRBV11-2	TRBD1	TRBJ2-7	CASRLTGLDEQYF
TRBV30	.	TRBJ2-7	CAWMDRSSYEQYF
TRBV19	TRBD1	TRBJ2-3	CASSFQGAKTDTQYF
TRBV28	.	TRBJ2-7	CASSSPHWMSSYEQYF
TRBV14	.	TRBJ2-3	CASSHLGGTGTDTQYF
TRBV4-1	.	TRBJ2-7	CASSQGSGDRYEQYF
TRBV7-8	.	TRBJ1-1	CATEEPMNTEAFF
TRBV25-1	TRBD2	TRBJ2-7	CASSESLKGTSGSYEQYF